Listed below are T cell receptor beta chains from one sample, sequenced in a study of T cells in localized non-small cell lung cancer. Assay: immunoSEQ multiplex PCR; the TCRdb copy retains only in-frame clones and omits some. The data hold 4,000 to 5,500 clones, with approximately 35% observed a single time. This material consisted of lung tumor tissue, taken before any cancer treatment. The source is a male donor aged 60 or over with stage III lung adenocarcinoma. CDR3s include the opening cysteine and the closing phenylalanine or tryptophan. The D gene is left open where the match is weak. Expanded clones are given a class, and other clones once, few, many or no size at all.

NA	TRBV30	TRBJ1-4	NA	CASRAAEKLFF	TGTGCCTCCAGGGCTGCGGAAAAACTGTTTTTT
few	TRBV11-3	TRBJ2-5	TRBD1	CASSFDRGRGETQYF	TGTGCCAGCAGCTTCGACAGGGGGCGCGGTGAGACCCAGTACTTC
NA	TRBV7-8	TRBJ2-1	NA	CASSLGVGGGAGVNEQFF	TGTGCCAGCAGCTTAGGCGTGGGAGGGGGCGCCGGGGTCAATGAGCAGTTCTTC
few	TRBV27	TRBJ2-4	TRBD2	CASSFFRPGAGNIQYF	TGTGCCAGCAGTTTTTTCCGTCCGGGAGCGGGGAACATTCAGTACTTC
NA	TRBV25-1	TRBJ2-2	NA	CASTRSGASRTGELFF	TGTGCCAGCACCCGATCGGGGGCCTCCAGGACCGGGGAGCTGTTTTTT
NA	TRBV11-3	TRBJ2-3	TRBD2	CASSLRLAAATDTQYF	TGTGCCAGCAGCTTACGACTAGCGGCCGCCACAGATACGCAGTATTTT
few	TRBV25-1	TRBJ2-1	NA	CASSELGGIHNEQFF	TGTGCCAGCAGTGAATTGGGGGGTATCCACAATGAGCAGTTCTTC
NA	TRBV6-8	TRBJ2-3	NA	CASSPGGDTQYF	TGTGCCAGCAGCCCCGGGGGAGATACGCAGTATTTT
NA	TRBV6-8	TRBJ2-7	TRBD2	CASTTGIAGLYEQYF	TGTGCCAGCACCACCGGGATAGCGGGACTCTACGAGCAGTACTTC
NA	TRBV6-8	TRBJ2-1	TRBD2	CASSEGLAGIYNEQFF	TGTGCCAGCAGTGAGGGACTAGCGGGCATATACAATGAGCAGTTCTTC
NA	TRBV6-8	TRBJ2-3	NA	CASSYSTDTDTQYF	TGTGCCAGCAGTTATTCGACTGACACAGATACGCAGTATTTT
NA	TRBV6-8	TRBJ1-1	TRBD1	CASRDRLNTEAFF	TGTGCCAGCAGGGACAGGTTGAACACTGAAGCTTTCTTT
few	TRBV9	TRBJ2-2	NA	CASSAPVPRGAAGELFF	TGTGCCAGCAGCGCACCCGTCCCCAGGGGAGCCGCCGGGGAGCTGTTTTTT
NA	TRBV19	TRBJ2-1	TRBD1	CASNRGVNYNEQFF	TGTGCCAGTAACAGGGGGGTAAACTACAATGAGCAGTTCTTC
NA	TRBV28	TRBJ2-7	NA	CASSTSGIYEQYF	TGTGCCAGCAGCACCTCCGGGATATACGAGCAGTACTTC
NA	TRBV14	TRBJ2-1	NA	CASSQLSRVNTEQFF	TGTGCCAGCAGCCAACTATCTAGGGTTAACACTGAGCAGTTCTTC
NA	TRBV7-6	TRBJ1-2	NA	CASSYPVRGEGYTF	TGTGCCAGCAGCTACCCGGTCCGCGGCGAGGGCTACACCTTC
NA	TRBV19	TRBJ2-3	TRBD2	CASTATSGRAGLDTQYF	TGTGCCAGTACTGCGACTAGCGGGAGGGCAGGGTTAGATACGCAGTATTTT
NA	TRBV29-1	TRBJ2-2	NA	CSVYDSQGITGELFF	TGCAGCGTTTATGACAGCCAAGGGATCACCGGGGAGCTGTTTTTT
NA	TRBV4-1	TRBJ2-7	TRBD2	CASSQTSGKAYEQYF	TGCGCCAGCAGCCAAACTAGCGGGAAAGCCTACGAGCAGTACTTC
NA	TRBV12-1	TRBJ2-7	NA	CASSLLREGYGEQYF	TGTGCCAGCAGCCTTCTTAGGGAGGGTTACGGCGAGCAGTACTTC
NA	TRBV11-3	TRBJ2-7	TRBD2	CASSLKAGGPYTDEQYF	TGTGCCAGCAGCTTGAAAGCGGGAGGGCCTTATACGGACGAGCAGTACTTC
few	TRBV19	TRBJ2-6	TRBD2	CASTSGIRSGANVLTF	TGTGCCAGTACTAGCGGGATACGCTCTGGGGCCAACGTCCTGACTTTC
few	TRBV6-1	TRBJ1-1	TRBD1	CASSEGTGGFRNTEAFF	TGTGCCAGCAGTGAAGGGACAGGGGGGTTTCGGAACACTGAAGCTTTCTTT
NA	TRBV28	TRBJ1-5	TRBD1	CASREEGGGQVAQHF	TGTGCCAGCAGAGAAGAAGGAGGGGGACAGGTCGCCCAGCATTTT
NA	TRBV19	TRBJ2-4	NA	CASSIRDRQNIQYF	TGTGCCAGTAGTATAAGGGACCGCCAAAACATTCAGTACTTC
NA	TRBV11-3	TRBJ1-1	NA	CASSSPAMNTEAFF	TGTGCCAGCAGCTCGCCCGCTATGAACACTGAAGCTTTCTTT
NA	TRBV11-3	TRBJ2-5	NA	CASSLRGGTDLETQYF	TGTGCCAGCAGCTTAAGGGGCGGGACGGACTTAGAGACCCAGTACTTC
NA	TRBV6-8	TRBJ2-2	NA	CASSLIRAVNTGELFF	TGTGCCAGCAGTTTGATCAGGGCTGTGAACACCGGGGAGCTGTTTTTT
NA	TRBV28	TRBJ1-2	NA	CASRGWRGDYGYTF	TGTGCCAGCAGGGGGTGGAGGGGCGACTATGGCTACACCTTC
NA	TRBV11-3	TRBJ2-1	TRBD2	CASSLGTSGDNEQFF	TGTGCCAGCAGCTTAGGGACTAGCGGGGACAATGAGCAGTTCTTC
NA	TRBV29-1	TRBJ2-5	NA	CSVAGTDQETQYF	TGCAGCGTGGCCGGGACGGACCAAGAGACCCAGTACTTC
few	TRBV11-3	TRBJ1-1	NA	CASRPGQGNTEAFF	TGTGCCAGCAGACCCGGACAAGGTAACACTGAAGCTTTCTTT
medium-sized	TRBV6-8	TRBJ1-1	NA	CASTLLQGLGTEAFF	TGTGCCAGCACTCTTCTACAGGGTTTAGGCACTGAAGCTTTCTTT
few	TRBV18	TRBJ1-1	NA	CASSPRAGTEAFF	TGTGCCAGCTCACCCAGGGCGGGCACTGAAGCTTTCTTT
NA	TRBV11-3	TRBJ2-7	TRBD1	CASSRQGIFYEQYF	TGTGCCAGCAGCCGACAGGGGATATTTTACGAGCAGTACTTC
few	TRBV6-8	TRBJ2-5	NA	CASSGLLGETQYF	TGTGCCAGCAGTGGCCTTTTGGGGGAGACCCAGTACTTC
NA	TRBV5-1	TRBJ2-1	TRBD2	CASSLGRREVGEQFF	TGCGCCAGCAGCCTTGGTAGGCGGGAGGTAGGTGAGCAGTTCTTC
NA	TRBV5-1	TRBJ2-2	NA	CASFSGHLGTGELFF	TGCGCCAGCTTTAGCGGACACCTCGGGACCGGGGAGCTGTTTTTT
few	TRBV6-8	TRBJ2-7	NA	CASSLNFGGEQYF	TGTGCCAGCAGTCTAAATTTCGGGGGTGAGCAGTACTTC
once	TRBV30	TRBJ1-2	TRBD1	CAWSVGQGLGYTF	TGTGCCTGGAGTGTAGGACAGGGGCTTGGCTACACCTTC
NA	TRBV12-2	TRBJ1-1	NA	CASRETGDMNTEAFF	TGTGCCAGTAGAGAAACAGGGGACATGAACACTGAAGCTTTCTTT
few	TRBV6-7	TRBJ1-3	NA	CASSYSRLGPGNTIYF	TGTGCCAGCAGTTACTCGAGACTGGGGCCTGGAAACACCATATATTTT
NA	TRBV29-1	TRBJ1-1	NA	CSVPPNWGTEAFF	TGCAGCGTCCCCCCAAATTGGGGCACTGAAGCTTTCTTT
NA	TRBV11-3	TRBJ2-3	TRBD2	CASSRRGVTDTQYF	TGTGCCAGCAGCCGCCGGGGGGTCACAGATACGCAGTATTTT
few	TRBV19	TRBJ2-6	NA	CASSIPTTLWANVLTF	TGTGCCAGTAGTATACCGACGACTCTATGGGCCAACGTCCTGACTTTC
NA	TRBV9	TRBJ2-7	NA	CASSGVVSYEQYF	TGTGCCAGCAGTGGGGTAGTCTCCTACGAGCAGTACTTC
NA	TRBV28	TRBJ2-3	NA	CASSPMTADTQYF	TGTGCCAGCAGTCCAATGACAGCAGATACGCAGTATTTT
NA	TRBV25-1	TRBJ2-1	TRBD2	CASRLAGAPHNEQFF	TGTGCCAGCAGGTTAGCGGGAGCTCCCCACAATGAGCAGTTCTTC